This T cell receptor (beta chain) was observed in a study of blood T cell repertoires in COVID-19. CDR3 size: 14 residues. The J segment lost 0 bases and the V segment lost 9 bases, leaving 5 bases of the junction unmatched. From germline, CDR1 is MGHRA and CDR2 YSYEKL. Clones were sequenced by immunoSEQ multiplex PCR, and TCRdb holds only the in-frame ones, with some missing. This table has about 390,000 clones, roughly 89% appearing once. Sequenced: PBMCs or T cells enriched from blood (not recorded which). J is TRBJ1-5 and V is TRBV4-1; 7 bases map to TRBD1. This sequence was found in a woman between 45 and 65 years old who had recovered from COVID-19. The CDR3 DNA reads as TGCGCCAGTGACAGGGTTTATAGCAATCAGCCCCAGCATTTT. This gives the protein CASDRVYSNQPQHF.